This entry features one T cell receptor (beta chain) sequence. Its specificity is not known. Every sample had some 99,000 of its TCR templates assayed. Only in-frame clones appear in the TCRdb table, and some are missing; sequencing was by immunoSEQ multiplex PCR. Here the sample spans about 100,000 clones, about 95% being singletons. This CDR3 region has 16 residues. The junction had 11 bases not matched to a gene; V was cut back by 3 bases and J by 5 bases. Per germline, CDR1 MGHRA and CDR2 YSYEKL. The data were obtained in a study of siplizumab effects on memory and regulatory T cells. The study, taken as a whole, reports: Alloreactive sequences tracing back to unstimulated CD4+ memory cells were significantly reduced by siplizumab. Naive T cells looked more diverse than memory cells, and they looked like major contributors to the alloresponse. Tregs proliferating in siplizumab cultures lacked confirmation of their suppressive function.

What was sequenced was non-Treg CD4+ T cells sorted from blood. The rearrangement joins TRBV4-1 to TRBJ1-1; 8 bases are a match to TRBD1. The source of this sequence is a human donor in good health. CDR3 residues: CASSHGNRGRSTEAFF. For the CDR3, the DNA is TGCGCCAGCAGCCATGGCAACAGGGGGAGAAGTACTGAAGCTTTCTTT.